These 17 T cell receptor beta chains were sequenced from one sample in a study of blood T cell repertoires in COVID-19. Data came from immunoSEQ multiplex PCR; TCRdb stores just in-frame clones and leaves some out. The sample lists 440,000 or so clones; roughly 90% were seen once. The sequenced material came from peripheral blood. These receptors were collected from a woman in her thirties or forties with COVID-19, enrolled during active disease.

DNA for the CDR3: TGTGCCAGCAGCCAAGTGGGGGCCACCTACGAGCAGTACTTC. It specifies CASSQVGATYEQYF. The J gene is TRBJ2-7, the V gene TRBV3-1 (or the pseudogene TRBV3-2); D is possibly TRBD1 (6 bases). The CDR3 extends over 14 amino acids. The germline V and J ends were trimmed by 1 base and 2 bases, with 9 bases remaining between them. Germline V gene sequence: CDR1 LGHDT, CDR2 YNNKEL (reference sequence).

The chain employs TRBV7-9 and TRBJ2-3; 13 nucleotides align to TRBD2. V dropped 5 bases and J dropped 6; count of bases not matched to a gene: 8. Germline values: CDR1 SEHNR, CDR2 FQNEAQ (reference sequence). The CDR3 is 16 residues long. CDR3 in amino acids: CASSPGLAGAGDTQYF. The DNA of the CDR3 is TGTGCCAGCAGCCCCGGACTAGCGGGGGCTGGCGATACGCAGTATTTT.

The chain uses TRBV5-3 and TRBJ1-2, with 8 positions matching TRBD1. TRBV5-3 is an ORF, with its function uncertain. J was trimmed by 8 bases and V by 3 bases; bases with no gene match: 9. The CDR3 sequence is 14 residues long. CDR3 sequence: CARSSKTGEAGYTF. In nucleotides, the CDR3 is TGTGCCAGAAGCTCCAAGACAGGGGAAGCCGGCTACACCTTC.

The CDR3 coding sequence is TGTGCCATCACCGAGATAAGACAGCCTGCTAACTATGGCTACACCTTC. Translating it yields CAITEIRQPANYGYTF. The chain couples TRBV10-3 to TRBJ1-2, with a tentative D call TRBD1 (5 bases). Trimming cost V 7 bases and J 0 bases, with 18 bases left between them. The CDR3 has 16 residues. CDR1 and CDR2 from the germline V gene are ENHRY and SYGVKD.

This clone was seen a handful of times. The V gene is TRBV7-3, the J gene TRBJ1-2; 10 positions agree with TRBD1. Germline V gene data show CDR1 as SGHTA and CDR2 as FQGTGA. V lost 5 bases and J lost 2; bases outside the gene matches: 2. This CDR3 contains 14 residues. The CDR3 region is CASSKTGGNYGYTF. CDR3 sequence (DNA): TGTGCCAGCAGCAAGACAGGGGGCAACTATGGCTACACCTTC.

The table lists this clone with a count of one. The CDR3 DNA is TGCGCCAGCAGGGCCGGGAACAATGAGCAGTTCTTC. Its translation: CASRAGNNEQFF. V is TRBV5-1 and J is TRBJ2-1, with D possibly being TRBD2 (5 bases). Germline lookup yields CDR1 SGHRS and CDR2 YFSETQ. This CDR3 is 12 amino acids long. Trimming stripped 5 bases from V and 5 bases from J, with 8 bases between.

This chain connects TRBV12-3 or TRBV12-4 to TRBJ1-1; D ambiguous. V lost 2 bases and J lost 4, with 8 bases in between. The CDR3 loop spans 13 amino acids. This chain's CDR3 is CASSLIPGTEAFF. In DNA, the CDR3 is TGTGCCAGCAGTTTAATTCCCGGCACTGAAGCTTTCTTT.

The chain combines TRBV28 with TRBJ2-7, with 7 bases identical to TRBD1. The CDR3 spans 14 residues. Germline CDR1 is MDHEN and CDR2 is SYDVKM. V shed 8 bases, J shed 2 bases, and the junction held 9 bases outside the gene matches. DNA for the CDR3: TGTGCCAGCGGCCCAACCGGGACAGCCTACGAGCAGTACTTC. Translating gives CASGPTGTAYEQYF.

This rearrangement joins TRBV4-3 to TRBJ2-2, with TRBD2 matching 14 bases. This CDR3 spans 17 amino acids. The germline gives CDR1 LGHNA, CDR2 YSLEER. Trimming at V came to 4 bases and at J to 5 bases, leaving 6 bases not matched to a gene. CDR3 protein: CASSPSGLAGATGELFF. In DNA form, the CDR3 reads TGCGCCAGCAGCCCTTCGGGACTAGCGGGAGCGACCGGGGAGCTGTTTTTT.

This clone was seen only once. The identical CDR3 is also encoded by other nucleotide sequences in the sample. This chain uses TRBV14 with TRBJ1-1; TRBD1 agrees at 10 bases. V lost 6 bases, J lost 1 base, and 5 bases stayed unmatched. The CDR3 has 15 residues. Per the germline V gene, CDR1 is SGHDN and CDR2 is FVKESK. The CDR3 region is CASSLRTGGNTEAFF. The DNA of the CDR3 is TGTGCCAGCAGTCTCCGGACAGGGGGGAACACTGAAGCTTTCTTT.

CDR3 nucleotide sequence: TGCGCCAGCAGCCAAGGGAGAGACGGGGTGTACGAGCAGTACTTC. This gives the protein CASSQGRDGVYEQYF. The chain employs TRBV4-1 and TRBJ2-7, with D possibly matching TRBD2 (5 bases). CDR3 size: 15 residues. Germline loops: CDR1 MGHRA, CDR2 YSYEKL. V lost 1 base and J 4 bases, leaving 14 bases between the germline ends.

V is TRBV18 and J is TRBJ2-4; 9 positions agree with TRBD1. V lost 5 bases and J lost 2; bases outside the gene matches: 10. The V gene's germline CDR1 is KGHSH and CDR2 LQKENI. The CDR3 length is 17 residues. CDR3 in DNA: TGTGCCAGCTCAGGTACAGGGGGCACCACGTCCAAAAACATTCAGTACTTC. Its protein is CASSGTGGTTSKNIQYF.

This rearrangement joins TRBV6-1 to TRBJ2-1; 9 bases align to TRBD2. Germline V CDR1 and CDR2: MNHNS, SASEGT. The CDR3 spans 17 residues. After removal of 3 bases from V and 8 bases from J, the junction contained 14 bases not matched to a gene. The CDR3 coding sequence is TGTGCCAGCAGTGATGGTGGTAGCGGGAGACAAGGCGATGAGCAGTTCTTC. Encoded protein: CASSDGGSGRQGDEQFF.

The CDR3 protein is CASSYLDRPSKSYEQYF. Written as DNA, the CDR3 is TGTGCCAGCTCATACCTGGACAGGCCGTCTAAGTCCTACGAGCAGTACTTC. The J gene is TRBJ2-7, the V gene TRBV18; 7 bases map to TRBD1. This CDR3 contains 17 residues. Trimming at V came to 5 bases and at J to 1 base, leaving 14 bases not matched to a gene. The germline CDR1 and CDR2 sequences are KGHSH and LQKENI.

The V and J genes are TRBV27 and TRBJ1-1; the D is unclear. Deletions cut 0 bases from V and 9 bases from J, with 8 bases between. Germline V gives CDR1 MNHEY, CDR2 SMNVEV (reference sequence). The CDR3 spans 12 residues. Here the CDR3 reads CASSLSSGQAFF. The CDR3, as DNA: TGTGCCAGCAGTTTATCTAGTGGGCAAGCTTTCTTT.

This clone has a handful of counts. This chain joins TRBV28 and TRBJ1-1, with D unresolved. Deletions cut 6 bases from V and 6 bases from J, with 11 bases between. The CDR3 runs 12 residues. Germline CDR1 and CDR2: MDHEN and SYDVKM. The CDR3 reads CASRTLFAEAFF. CDR3 DNA sequence: TGTGCCAGCAGGACTCTCTTCGCTGAAGCTTTCTTT.

The chain links TRBV3-1 (or the pseudogene TRBV3-2) to TRBJ1-2; D may be TRBD1 (5 bases). The CDR3 has 14 amino acids. V lost 3 bases and J lost 6, with 14 bases in between. Germline-derived CDR1 and CDR2 are LGHDT and YNNKEL (reference sequence). In DNA form, the CDR3 reads TGTGCCAGCAGCCATACCCCCAGGGATAATGGCTACACCTTC. Its translation: CASSHTPRDNGYTF.